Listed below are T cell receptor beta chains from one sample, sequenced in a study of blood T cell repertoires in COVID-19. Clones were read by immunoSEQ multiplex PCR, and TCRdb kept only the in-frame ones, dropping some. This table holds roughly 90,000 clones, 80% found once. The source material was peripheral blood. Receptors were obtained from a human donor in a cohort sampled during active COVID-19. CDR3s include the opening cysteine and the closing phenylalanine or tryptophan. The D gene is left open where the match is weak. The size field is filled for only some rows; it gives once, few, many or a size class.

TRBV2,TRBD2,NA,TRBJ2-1,CASNGLAGNYNEQFF,TGTGCCAGCAACGGACTAGCGGGAAATTACAATGAGCAGTTCTTC
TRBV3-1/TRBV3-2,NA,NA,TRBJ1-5,CASSQGRVNQPQHF,TGTGCCAGCAGCCAAGGACGGGTAAATCAGCCCCAGCATTTT
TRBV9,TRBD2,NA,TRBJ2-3,CASSVEASGSLYF,TGTGCCAGCAGCGTAGAGGCTAGCGGGAGTTTGTATTTT
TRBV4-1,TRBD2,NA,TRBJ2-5,CASSQDGLAGDQETQYF,TGCGCCAGCAGCCAAGATGGGCTAGCGGGGGACCAAGAGACCCAGTACTTC
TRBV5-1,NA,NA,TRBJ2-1,CASRTGRTPFNEQFF,TGCGCCAGCAGAACAGGGCGTACACCATTCAATGAGCAGTTCTTC
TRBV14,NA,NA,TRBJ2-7,CASSQTLGYTYEQYF,TGTGCCAGCAGCCAGACCCTGGGCTATACCTACGAGCAGTACTTC
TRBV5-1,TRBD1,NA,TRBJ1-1,CASSLAGTGPAEAFF,TGCGCCAGCAGCTTGGCGGGGACAGGGCCCGCTGAAGCTTTCTTT
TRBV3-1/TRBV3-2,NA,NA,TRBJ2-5,CASSQNAGRQETQYF,TGTGCCAGCAGCCAAAATGCGGGCAGACAAGAGACCCAGTACTTC
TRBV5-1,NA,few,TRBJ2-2,CASSLDPGWNGELFF,TGCGCCAGCAGCTTGGACCCAGGGTGGAACGGGGAGCTGTTTTTT
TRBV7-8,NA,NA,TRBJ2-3,CASSPSTDTQYF,TGTGCCAGCAGCCCGAGCACAGATACGCAGTATTTT
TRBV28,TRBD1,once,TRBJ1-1,CASTRQGRGNTEAFF,TGTGCCAGCACTAGACAGGGAAGAGGGAACACTGAAGCTTTCTTT
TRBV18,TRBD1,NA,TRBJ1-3,CASSLYETGRYGNTIYF,TGTGCCAGCTCACTTTACGAGACAGGGCGATACGGAAACACCATATATTTT
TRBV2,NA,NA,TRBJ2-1,CASSRDWYNEQFF,TGTGCCAGCAGTCGGGACTGGTACAATGAGCAGTTCTTC
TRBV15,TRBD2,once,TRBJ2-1,CATSRDLSGSVHEQFF,TGTGCCACCAGCAGAGATCTGAGCGGGAGCGTCCATGAGCAGTTCTTC
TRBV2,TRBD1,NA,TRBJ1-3,CASTYNRDRVF,TGTGCCAGCACGTATAACCGGGACAGAGTTTTT
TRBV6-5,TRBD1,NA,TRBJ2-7,CASRLTGSSYEQYF,TGTGCCAGCAGATTGACAGGGTCGTCCTACGAGCAGTACTTC
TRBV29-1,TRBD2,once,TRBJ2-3,CSVGLAGGNTDTQYF,TGCAGCGTTGGACTAGCGGGAGGTAACACAGATACGCAGTATTTT
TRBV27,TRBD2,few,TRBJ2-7,CASSPSGRAYEQYF,TGTGCCAGCAGCCCTAGCGGGAGGGCCTACGAGCAGTACTTC
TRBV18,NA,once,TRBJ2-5,CASSLSEGSETQYF,TGTGCCAGCTCATTAAGCGAGGGTTCAGAGACCCAGTACTTC
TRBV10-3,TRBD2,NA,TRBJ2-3,CAISEGSGRSLGDTQYF,TGTGCCATCAGTGAGGGTAGCGGGAGGTCCTTGGGAGATACGCAGTATTTT
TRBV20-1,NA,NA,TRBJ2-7,CSASPPLRPGAGEQYF,TGCAGTGCTAGTCCACCTTTAAGGCCGGGAGCGGGCGAGCAGTACTTC
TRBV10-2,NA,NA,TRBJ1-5,CASSDFSADPRRQGNQPQHF,TGCGCCAGCAGTGATTTCTCCGCCGACCCTCGAAGGCAGGGCAATCAGCCCCAGCATTTT
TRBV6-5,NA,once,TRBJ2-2,CASSYGDKVATGELFF,TGTGCCAGCAGTTACGGGGACAAGGTGGCCACCGGGGAGCTGTTTTTT
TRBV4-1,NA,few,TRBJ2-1,CASRPGVAPFNEQFF,TGCGCCAGCAGGCCCGGGGTAGCTCCCTTCAATGAGCAGTTCTTC
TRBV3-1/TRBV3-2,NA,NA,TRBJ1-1,CASTPFRGPNTEAFF,TGTGCCAGCACCCCTTTTAGAGGGCCGAACACTGAAGCTTTCTTT
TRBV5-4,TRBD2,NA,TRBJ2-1,CASSLAGRREGNEQFF,TGTGCCAGCAGCTTGGCGGGGCGGCGGGAGGGCAATGAGCAGTTCTTC
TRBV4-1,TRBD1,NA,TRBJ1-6,CASRAQGGTEIHF,TGCGCCAGCAGGGCACAGGGGGGGACTGAAATCCACTTT
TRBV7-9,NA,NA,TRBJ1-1,CASSVLGVNTEAFF,TGTGCCAGCAGCGTTTTAGGGGTGAACACTGAAGCTTTCTTT
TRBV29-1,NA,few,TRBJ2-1,CSVKRTAGVSYNEQFF,TGCAGCGTTAAAAGGACTGCGGGTGTCTCCTACAATGAGCAGTTCTTC
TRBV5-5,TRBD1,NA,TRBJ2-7,CASSYYRGYEQYF,TGTGCCAGCAGCTACTACAGGGGCTACGAGCAGTACTTC
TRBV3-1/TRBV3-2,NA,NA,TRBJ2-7,CAGSLSPQNYEQYF,TGTGCCGGCAGCCTCTCCCCACAAAATTACGAGCAGTACTTC
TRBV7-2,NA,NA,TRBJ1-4,CASSVQGGNDEKLFF,TGTGCCAGCAGCGTACAGGGAGGGAATGATGAAAAACTGTTTTTT
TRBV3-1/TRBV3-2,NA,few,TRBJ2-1,CASSHPLGHEQFF,TGTGCCAGCAGCCACCCCCTTGGGCATGAGCAGTTCTTC
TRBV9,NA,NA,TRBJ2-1,CASSLASAVNEQFF,TGTGCCAGCAGTTTAGCGAGCGCAGTCAATGAGCAGTTCTTC
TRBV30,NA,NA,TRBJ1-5,CAWSAGGNQPQHF,TGTGCCTGGAGTGCGGGGGGGAATCAGCCCCAGCATTTT
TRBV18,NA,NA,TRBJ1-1,CASSRGGYGNTEAFF,TGTGCCAGCTCCCGGGGAGGGTACGGGAACACTGAAGCTTTCTTT